This is a list of T cell receptor beta chains from one sample in a study of shared clonotypes between healthy human individuals. Clones were read by immunoSEQ multiplex PCR, and TCRdb kept only the in-frame ones, dropping some. The profile shows under 2,000,000 clones, about 95% of them singletons. The sequencing sample was made of naive CD8+ T cells sorted from blood. The receptors originated from a man aged 18 to 29 in good health. Both conserved end residues are part of each CDR3. The order of the fields is CDR3 DNA, CDR3 protein, V gene, D gene, clone size, J gene. The D gene is left open where the match is weak. Not all rows give a size; the values are once, few, many and, for expanded clones, a class.

TGTGCCAGCAGCTCGGGACTAGCGGGTAACACCGGGGAGCTGTTTTTT	CASSSGLAGNTGELFF	TRBV9	TRBD2	.	TRBJ2-2
TGTGCCAGCAGTTACGCTAGCTCCAATGAGCAGTTCTTC	CASSYASSNEQFF	TRBV6-5	.	.	TRBJ2-1
TGTGCCAGCAGTGAAGTGGAGGGGAGTGACACTGAAGCTTTCTTT	CASSEVEGSDTEAFF	TRBV2	.	.	TRBJ1-1
TGTGCCAGCAGTGTAGGGGGCGGTCAGCCCCAGCATTTT	CASSVGGGQPQHF	TRBV2	TRBD1	.	TRBJ1-5
TGTGCCAGCAGTTCCGGACAGAGCCCAAGTGAGACCCAGTACTTC	CASSSGQSPSETQYF	TRBV6-5	.	.	TRBJ2-5
TGTGCCAGCAGCGCGTCCGGGACAGGGCCCGAGCAGTACTTC	CASSASGTGPEQYF	TRBV7-9	TRBD1	.	TRBJ2-7
TGTGCCAGCAGCCCGGGACAGCCTTATGGCTACACCTTC	CASSPGQPYGYTF	TRBV14	TRBD1	.	TRBJ1-2
TGTGCCAGTAGCCCGGACGGAAATAGCAATCAGCCCCAGCATTTT	CASSPDGNSNQPQHF	TRBV19	.	once	TRBJ1-5
TGTGCCAGCAGCTTAGCGGTCGGGCGTGATACGCAGTATTTT	CASSLAVGRDTQYF	TRBV7-9	.	.	TRBJ2-3
TGTGCCAGCAGCCAAGAGGGGTTTACGAACACTGAAGCTTTCTTT	CASSQEGFTNTEAFF	TRBV7-9	.	.	TRBJ1-1
TGTGCCAGTAGTGCCGGCCATCCAGATACGCAGTATTTT	CASSAGHPDTQYF	TRBV19	.	.	TRBJ2-3
TGTGCCAGCAGTAAGGACAGTCCCGAGACCCAGTACTTC	CASSKDSPETQYF	TRBV27	.	.	TRBJ2-5
TGTGCCAGCAGCGTAGGGCAGGGAGGCGACGAGCAGTACTTC	CASSVGQGGDEQYF	TRBV9	.	.	TRBJ2-7
TGTGCCAGCAGCCCCATTCTCGCTGGATACTCCTACAATGAGCAGTTCTTC	CASSPILAGYSYNEQFF	TRBV11-2	.	.	TRBJ2-1
TGTGCCAGCAGCCCCCCGGGGGGTGGGGAGACCCAGTACTTC	CASSPPGGGETQYF	TRBV4-2	TRBD2	once	TRBJ2-5
TGTGCCAGCAGCTTAGGAGCGGAGACGGTCGGTGAGCAGTTCTTC	CASSLGAETVGEQFF	TRBV7-9	.	.	TRBJ2-1
TGTGCCAGCGGACAGGTCCACTACAATGAGCAGTTCTTC	CASGQVHYNEQFF	TRBV6-5	TRBD1	.	TRBJ2-1
TGTGCCAGCAGGGACGGGACTAGCGGGAGGCAAAGCACAGATACGCAGTATTTT	CASRDGTSGRQSTDTQYF	TRBV2	TRBD2	.	TRBJ2-3
TGTGCCAGCAGCGTAGGAGGAGGTGAGACCCAGTACTTC	CASSVGGGETQYF	TRBV9	.	.	TRBJ2-5
TGTGCCAGCAGCCCCCAATGGGACGTACCCTCTGGGGCCAACGTCCTGACTTTC	CASSPQWDVPSGANVLTF	TRBV5-5	.	.	TRBJ2-6
TGCGCCAGCACTTCTAACCCCTCAGGGTGGGGCCATCCTGAAGCTTTCTTT	CASTSNPSGWGHPEAFF	TRBV5-1	.	.	TRBJ1-1
TGTGCCAGCTCACTGACAATCCTCGGGACAGCGGACAATTCACCCCTCCACTTT	CASSLTILGTADNSPLHF	TRBV18	TRBD1	once	TRBJ1-6
TGTGCCAGCAGTCCGGACAATAGCTACGAGCAGTACTTC	CASSPDNSYEQYF	TRBV28	.	once	TRBJ2-7
TGTGCCAGCAGCTTGGCGGGGATTTACAATGAGCAGTTCTTC	CASSLAGIYNEQFF	TRBV7-8	.	.	TRBJ2-1
TGTGCCAGCAGTTCAGGACTACACTACTCCTACGAGCAGTACTTC	CASSSGLHYSYEQYF	TRBV27	.	.	TRBJ2-7
TGTGCCAGCAGTTACTCAAGCGGGGGGGCCTTCGAGCAGTACTTC	CASSYSSGGAFEQYF	TRBV6-5	TRBD2	.	TRBJ2-7
TGCGCCAGCAGCCAGCCCGGGGTAGCGGTAGCCAAAAACATTCAGTACTTC	CASSQPGVAVAKNIQYF	TRBV4-1	.	.	TRBJ2-4
TGTGCCAGCAGTGATGAGGGCTCTGAAGCTTTCTTT	CASSDEGSEAFF	TRBV7-6	.	.	TRBJ1-1
TGTGCCAGCTTCGAACTAGGACTAGCGGGAGGTGAGCAGTACTTC	CASFELGLAGGEQYF	TRBV2	TRBD2	.	TRBJ2-7
TGTGCCAGCAGCCAAGACGACACGATAGCGGGGGGGCCGGAGACCCAGTACTTC	CASSQDDTIAGGPETQYF	TRBV4-2	TRBD2	.	TRBJ2-5
TGTGCCAGCAGCTTCAGGCGGGGGGATATCACAGATACGCAGTATTTT	CASSFRRGDITDTQYF	TRBV11-2	TRBD2	.	TRBJ2-3
TGTGCCAGCAACAAGGGCACCGGGGAGCTGTTTTTT	CASNKGTGELFF	TRBV9	.	.	TRBJ2-2
TGTGCCAGCAGTTTACCGGGGGGGACAGAATATCCCTACGAGCAGTACTTC	CASSLPGGTEYPYEQYF	TRBV27	.	.	TRBJ2-7
TGCGCCAGCAGCCAAGAGAATAGATGGGGAAACACCATATATTTT	CASSQENRWGNTIYF	TRBV4-3	.	.	TRBJ1-3
TGTGCCAGCAGCTTAACGGGGGGAACAGGAGTGGACGAGCAGTACTTC	CASSLTGGTGVDEQYF	TRBV7-6	TRBD2	.	TRBJ2-7
TGTGCCAGTAGTTTTGGGAGCCGCGGGGGCTACACCTTC	CASSFGSRGGYTF	TRBV19	.	once	TRBJ1-2
TGTGCCTGGAGTGCGGGGGACTACGAGCAGTACTTC	CAWSAGDYEQYF	TRBV30	.	.	TRBJ2-7
TGTGCCAGCAGCATGACGTTCTACGAGCAGTACTTC	CASSMTFYEQYF	TRBV11-2	.	once	TRBJ2-7
TGTGCCAGCAGCTTAGTTCTAGCGGGGGCGAACACCGGGGAGCTGTTTTTT	CASSLVLAGANTGELFF	TRBV7-6	TRBD2	.	TRBJ2-2
TGTGCCAGCAGTTTATCTCCCAGCGGGAGGGTCAATGAGCAGTTCTTC	CASSLSPSGRVNEQFF	TRBV27	TRBD2	.	TRBJ2-1
TGTGCCAGCAGTTCTAGGTCCGGGAGGGTCACAGATACGCAGTATTTT	CASSSRSGRVTDTQYF	TRBV28	TRBD2	.	TRBJ2-3
TGTGCCTGGAGGACTAGGTACAATGAGCAGTTCTTC	CAWRTRYNEQFF	TRBV30	.	.	TRBJ2-1
TGTGCCAGCAGTGATGCCGGGACTAGCGGGAGGACCTACGAGCAGTACTTC	CASSDAGTSGRTYEQYF	TRBV6-1	TRBD2	once	TRBJ2-7
TGTGCCAGCAGTTACTCGTCCGGCTTCGAGCAGTACTTC	CASSYSSGFEQYF	TRBV6-5	.	.	TRBJ2-7
TGTGCCAGCAGCTTAGGCTCGACAGGAGGGCCCCAGCATTTT	CASSLGSTGGPQHF	TRBV7-6	.	.	TRBJ1-5
TGTGCCAGCAGCCAAGAAGCGGGAGTGGACGAGCAGTACTTC	CASSQEAGVDEQYF	TRBV4-2	TRBD2	.	TRBJ2-7
TGTGCCAGCAGTGGTGGGAAGGGGGTAAGCTCCTACAATGAGCAGTTCTTC	CASSGGKGVSSYNEQFF	TRBV2	.	.	TRBJ2-1
TGCGCCAGCAGCTCGCAGGCGGGGGGGTACGAGCAGTACTTC	CASSSQAGGYEQYF	TRBV5-1	TRBD2	.	TRBJ2-7
TGTGCCTGGGGCGGATTCGGCGGGGAGCTGTTTTTT	CAWGGFGGELFF	TRBV30	.	once	TRBJ2-2